One T cell receptor beta chain is described in this entry. Its antigen is unknown. Base qualities are not at hand, and no much larger clone is one base apart. The immunoSEQ Assay was the method used to sequence TCRbeta CDR3 regions. After extraction, genomic DNA underwent amplification by bias-controlled multiplex PCR, followed by high-throughput sequencing. In the original analysis: Collapsing and filtering of sequences were performed to quantify the absolute abundance of each unique TCRbeta CDR3 region. T cell fraction was estimated by normalization of TCRbeta template counts to usable DNA, with usable DNA being measured through amplification of reference genes present in all nucleated cells. Repertoire TCRs were annotated as SARS-CoV-2-specific by exact matching of V gene, CDR3 amino acid sequence and J gene to a known reactive TCR set. The reference SARS-CoV-2 TCR set was derived from MIRA and filtered for enrichment in COVID-19-positive ImmuneCODE repertoires, a step that removed public or cross-reactive TCRs. Based on the MIRA antigens, annotated TCRs were further analysed at the level of specific ORF or position within ORF. Depth was the summed frequency of annotated unique rearrangements, while breadth was defined as annotated unique rearrangements over total unique productive rearrangements. Two-sided Wilcoxon rank-sum tests were used to compare TCR breadth between groups. TCRdb mirrors the immuneACCESS table, restricted to in-frame sequences. Some clones are absent from its copies; in checked studies, under half trace to an unresolved V gene, and the reason for the others is unknown. V, J and clone size are taken as reported in that table, and D and trimming were inferred from the DNA itself. Here the sample has roughly 420,000 clones; 89% occur a single time. 2.5% to 3% of the sample belongs to the ten largest clones.

This record belongs to a study of Ad26.COV2.S vaccination and SARS-CoV-2 variants (dated by TCRdb to about 2021). Regarding the research as a whole: Vaccine-arm donors were drawn from COV1001, a multicentre, randomized, double-blind, placebo-controlled phase I-IIa trial of Ad26.COV2.S in healthy adults. A total of around 32 samples were included in the TCR-sequenced set, comprising around 20 Ad26.COV2.S vaccine recipients, 5 placebo recipients and 8 SARS-CoV-2 convalescent individuals. Trial participants were randomized into five groups of five, in which low-dose or high-dose Ad26.COV2.S was given once or twice, or placebo was given on both occasions. Throughout the experiments and outcome assessment, investigators stayed blinded to trial group allocation. The specificity and breadth of SARS-CoV-2-reactive T cell receptors after Ad26.COV2.S vaccination were assessed by TCRbeta repertoire sequencing. Dosing of Ad26.COV2.S was intramuscular, at either 5x10^10 or 1x10^11 viral particles, delivered as one shot or as two shots spaced 56 days apart. General conclusions and limits of the study: Compared with placebo recipients, Ad26.COV2.S recipients showed higher spike-specific TCR breadth (P = 0.0014). Vaccine and placebo recipients had comparable non-spike TCR breadth, which fits with the vaccine containing only spike. Substantial breadth of spike-specific CD8+ and CD4+ T cell responses was reported after vaccination. The study was not powered to compare responses between vaccine doses or regimens. The authors noted that the TCR breadth and depth analyses may have underestimated total T cell responses.

The CDR3 sequence holds 14 residues, the cysteine and phenylalanine included. The retained sequence is limited to the CDR3, 42 bases, with the frame set at the first base. The germline ends are 12 bases apart after V is trimmed by 5 bases and J by 3 bases. From a lookup of the germline V gene (reference sequence), CDR1 and CDR2 are LNHNV and YYDKDF. Sample treatment or condition, as interpreted from the label and publication: roughly 18 received Ad26.COV2.S at low or high dose, single or two shots; roughly 5 received placebo; per-sample allocation not given. For vaccine and placebo recipients, the sequenced repertoires came from samples collected on day 63 after the first injection. In Cohort 1b, 25 adults aged 18-55 years were enrolled at a single site in Boston, USA, between 29 July and 7 August 2020. Ad26.COV2.S was a replication-incompetent adenovirus type 26 vector expressing a prefusion-stabilized SARS-CoV-2 spike protein from the original Wuhan strain.

The specimen comprised peripheral blood, sampled in a trial of Ad26.COV2.S vaccine versus placebo. The TCR comes from a person aged 18-65 years who received the Ad26.COV2.S COVID-19 vaccine or a placebo. The receptor chain draws on TRBV15 and TRBJ2-3; TRBD1 could be the D gene, as 6 bases match. The CDR3 is CATSGLTGTDTQYF. The DNA reads TGTGCCACCAGCGGACTCACAGGGACAGATACGCAGTATTTT.